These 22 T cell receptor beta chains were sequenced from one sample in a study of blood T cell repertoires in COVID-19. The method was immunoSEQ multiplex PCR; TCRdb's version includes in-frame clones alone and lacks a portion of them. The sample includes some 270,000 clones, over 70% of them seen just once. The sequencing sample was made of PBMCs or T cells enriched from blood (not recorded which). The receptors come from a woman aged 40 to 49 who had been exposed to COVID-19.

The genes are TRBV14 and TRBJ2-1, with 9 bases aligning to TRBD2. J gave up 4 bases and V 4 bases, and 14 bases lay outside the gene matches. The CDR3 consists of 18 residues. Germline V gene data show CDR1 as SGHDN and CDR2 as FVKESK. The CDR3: CASSPKARKTSGYNEQFF. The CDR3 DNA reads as TGTGCCAGCAGCCCCAAGGCTCGGAAGACTAGCGGTTACAATGAGCAGTTCTTC.

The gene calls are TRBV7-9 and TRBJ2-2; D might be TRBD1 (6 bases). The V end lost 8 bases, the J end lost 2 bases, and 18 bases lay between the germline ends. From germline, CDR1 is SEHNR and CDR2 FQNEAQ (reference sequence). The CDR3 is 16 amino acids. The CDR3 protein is CASGGGGQPNTGELFF. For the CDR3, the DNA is TGTGCCAGCGGCGGTGGGGGACAACCAAACACCGGGGAGCTGTTTTTT. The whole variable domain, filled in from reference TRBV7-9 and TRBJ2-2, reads DTGVSQNPRHKITKRGQNVTFRCDPISEHNRLYWYRQTLGQGPEFLTYFQNEAQLEKSRLLSDRFSAERPKGSFSTLEIQRTEQGDSAMYLCASGGGGQPNTGELFFGEGSRLTVL.

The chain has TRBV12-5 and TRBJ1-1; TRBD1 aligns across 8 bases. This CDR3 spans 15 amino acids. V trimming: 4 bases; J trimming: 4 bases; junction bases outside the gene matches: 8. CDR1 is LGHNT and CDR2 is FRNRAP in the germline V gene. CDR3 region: CASGSDRVFGTEAFF. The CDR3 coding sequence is TGTGCTAGTGGTTCGGACAGGGTATTCGGCACTGAAGCTTTCTTT.

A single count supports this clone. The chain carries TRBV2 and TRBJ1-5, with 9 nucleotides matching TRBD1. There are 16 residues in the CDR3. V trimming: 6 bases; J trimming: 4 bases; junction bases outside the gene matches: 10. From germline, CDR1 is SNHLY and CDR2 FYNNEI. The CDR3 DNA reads TGTGCCAGCAGCACAAAAACAGGGGGCAGGAATCAGCCCCAGCATTTT. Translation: CASSTKTGGRNQPQHF.

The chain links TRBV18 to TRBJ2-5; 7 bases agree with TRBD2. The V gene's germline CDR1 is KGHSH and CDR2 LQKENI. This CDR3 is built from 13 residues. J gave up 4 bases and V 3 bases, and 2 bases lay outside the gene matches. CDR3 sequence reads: CASSPGLVETQYF. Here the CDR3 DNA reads TGTGCCAGCTCACCCGGACTAGTAGAGACCCAGTACTTC.

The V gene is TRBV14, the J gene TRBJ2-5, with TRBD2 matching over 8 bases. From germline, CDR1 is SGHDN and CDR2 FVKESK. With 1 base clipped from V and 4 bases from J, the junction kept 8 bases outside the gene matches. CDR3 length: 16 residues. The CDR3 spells CASSQVGRALGETQYF. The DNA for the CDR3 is TGTGCCAGCAGCCAAGTCGGGAGGGCCTTGGGAGAGACCCAGTACTTC.

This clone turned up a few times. The CDR3, as DNA: TGTGCCAGTAGTTCCGCGGATTACTATGGCTACACCTTC. It codes for CASSSADYYGYTF. The chain carries TRBV19 and TRBJ1-2; D unclear. This CDR3 is 13 amino acids long. Trimming removed 5 bases from V and 3 bases from J, with 10 bases in between. CDR1 is LNHDA and CDR2 is SQIVND in the germline V gene (reference sequence).

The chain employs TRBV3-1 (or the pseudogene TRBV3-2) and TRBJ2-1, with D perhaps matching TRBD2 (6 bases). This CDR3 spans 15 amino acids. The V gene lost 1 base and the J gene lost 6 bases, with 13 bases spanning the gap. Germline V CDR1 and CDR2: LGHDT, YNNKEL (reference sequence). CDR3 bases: TGTGCCAGCAGCCAAGCCACCGGGACTGCCAATGAGCAGTTCTTC. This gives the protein CASSQATGTANEQFF.

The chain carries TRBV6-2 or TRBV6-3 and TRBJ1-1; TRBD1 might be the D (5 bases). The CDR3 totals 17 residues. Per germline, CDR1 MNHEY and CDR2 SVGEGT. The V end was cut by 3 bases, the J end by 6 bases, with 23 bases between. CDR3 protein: CASSYRGELRRSAEAFF. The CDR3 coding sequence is TGTGCCAGCAGTTATCGGGGGGAGTTGCGAAGAAGCGCTGAAGCTTTCTTT.

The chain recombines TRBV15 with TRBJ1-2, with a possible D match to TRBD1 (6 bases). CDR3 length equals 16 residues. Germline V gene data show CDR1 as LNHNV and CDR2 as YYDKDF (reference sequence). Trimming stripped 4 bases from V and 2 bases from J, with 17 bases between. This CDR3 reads CATSTRDDRPNYGYTF. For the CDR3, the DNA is TGTGCCACCAGCACCCGAGACGACAGGCCCAACTATGGCTACACCTTC.

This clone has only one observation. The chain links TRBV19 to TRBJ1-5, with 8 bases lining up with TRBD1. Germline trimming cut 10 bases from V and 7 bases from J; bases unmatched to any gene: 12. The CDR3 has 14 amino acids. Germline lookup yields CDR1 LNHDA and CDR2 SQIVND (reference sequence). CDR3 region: CATKTGGLGQPQHF. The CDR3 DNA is TGTGCCACCAAAACAGGGGGGCTCGGACAGCCCCAGCATTTT.

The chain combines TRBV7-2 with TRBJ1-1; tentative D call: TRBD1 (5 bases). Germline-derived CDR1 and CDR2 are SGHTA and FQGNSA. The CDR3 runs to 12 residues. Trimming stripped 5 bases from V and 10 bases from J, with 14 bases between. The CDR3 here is CASSPARGGAFF. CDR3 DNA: TGTGCCAGCAGCCCAGCCCGGGGGGGAGCTTTCTTT.

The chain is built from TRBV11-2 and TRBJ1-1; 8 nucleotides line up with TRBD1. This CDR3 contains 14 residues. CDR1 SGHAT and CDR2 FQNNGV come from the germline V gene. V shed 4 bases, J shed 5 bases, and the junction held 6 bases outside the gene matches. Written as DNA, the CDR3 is TGTGCCAGCAGCTGGCAGGGGGCAGGTACTGAAGCTTTCTTT. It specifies CASSWQGAGTEAFF.

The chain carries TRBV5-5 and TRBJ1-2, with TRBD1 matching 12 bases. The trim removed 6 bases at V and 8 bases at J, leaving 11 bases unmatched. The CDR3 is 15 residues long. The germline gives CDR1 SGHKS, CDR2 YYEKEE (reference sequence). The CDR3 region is CASNKPGQGASGYTF. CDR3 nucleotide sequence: TGTGCCAGCAACAAACCGGGACAGGGGGCGTCCGGCTACACCTTC.

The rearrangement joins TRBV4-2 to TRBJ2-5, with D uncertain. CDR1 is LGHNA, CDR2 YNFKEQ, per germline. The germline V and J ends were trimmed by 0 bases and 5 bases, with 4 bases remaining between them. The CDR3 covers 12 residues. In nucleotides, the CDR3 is TGTGCCAGCAGCCAAGATCTGGAGACCCAGTACTTC. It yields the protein CASSQDLETQYF.

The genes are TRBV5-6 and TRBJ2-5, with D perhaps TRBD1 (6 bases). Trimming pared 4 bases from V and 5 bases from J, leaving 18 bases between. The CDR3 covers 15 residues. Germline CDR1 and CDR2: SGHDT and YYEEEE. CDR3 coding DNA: TGTGCCAGCAGCCACGAAACAGGGTCGTCGGAGACCCAGTACTTC. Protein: CASSHETGSSETQYF.

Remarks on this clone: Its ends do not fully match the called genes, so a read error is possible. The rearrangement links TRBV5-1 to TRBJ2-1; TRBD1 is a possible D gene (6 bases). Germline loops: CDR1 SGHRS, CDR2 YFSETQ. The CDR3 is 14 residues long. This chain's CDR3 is CASSLVDSYNEQFF. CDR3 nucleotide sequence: TGTGCCAGCAGCTTGGTGGACAGTTACAATGAGCAGTTCTTC.

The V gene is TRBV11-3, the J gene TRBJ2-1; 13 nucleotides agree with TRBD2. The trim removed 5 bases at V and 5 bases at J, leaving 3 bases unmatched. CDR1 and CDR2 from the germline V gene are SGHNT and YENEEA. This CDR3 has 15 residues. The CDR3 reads CASSRLAGGDNEQFF. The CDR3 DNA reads TGTGCCAGCAGCCGACTAGCGGGAGGTGACAATGAGCAGTTCTTC.

The CDR3 sequence is CASSRGTANTGELFF. CDR3 bases: TGCGCCAGCAGCCGCGGGACAGCAAACACCGGGGAGCTGTTTTTT. The V and J genes are TRBV4-3 and TRBJ2-2; D may be TRBD1 (7 bases). In germline, CDR1 is LGHNA, CDR2 YSLEER. The CDR3 runs 15 residues. V was shortened by 4 bases and J by 2 bases, with 11 bases between the two germline ends.

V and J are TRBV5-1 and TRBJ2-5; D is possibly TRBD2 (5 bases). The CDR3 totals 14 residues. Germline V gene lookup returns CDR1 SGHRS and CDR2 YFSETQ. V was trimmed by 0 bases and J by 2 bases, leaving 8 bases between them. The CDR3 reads CASSLGGLQETQYF. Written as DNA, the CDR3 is TGCGCCAGCAGCTTGGGTGGACTGCAAGAGACCCAGTACTTC.

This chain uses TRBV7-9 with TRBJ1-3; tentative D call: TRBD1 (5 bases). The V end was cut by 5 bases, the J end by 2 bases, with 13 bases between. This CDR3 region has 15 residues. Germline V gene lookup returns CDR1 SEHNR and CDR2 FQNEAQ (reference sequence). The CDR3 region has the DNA TGTGCCAGCAGCGCTAGACAGACGACTGGAAACACCATATATTTT. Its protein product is CASSARQTTGNTIYF. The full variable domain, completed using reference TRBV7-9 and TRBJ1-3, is DTGVSQNPRHKITKRGQNVTFRCDPISEHNRLYWYRQTLGQGPEFLTYFQNEAQLEKSRLLSDRFSAERPKGSFSTLEIQRTEQGDSAMYLCASSARQTTGNTIYFGEGSWLTVV.

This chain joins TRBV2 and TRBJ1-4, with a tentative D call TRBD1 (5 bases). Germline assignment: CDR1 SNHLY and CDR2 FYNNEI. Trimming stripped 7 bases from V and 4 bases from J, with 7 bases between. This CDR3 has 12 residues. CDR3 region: CASTGINEKLFF. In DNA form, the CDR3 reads TGTGCCAGCACAGGGATTAATGAAAAACTGTTTTTT.